This T cell receptor beta chain was observed in a study of naive and memory T cell subsets. The SP2 primer and nested alpha and beta constant region primers amplified ligated cDNA in four rounds. MiXCR, applied by TCRdb to the 5' RACE reads, yields one record per CDR3 protein. Of tens of thousands of distinct CDR3 sequences in the sample, 8% are singletons; the top ten hold 15% to 20%. An oligonucleotide containing a UMI was ligated to the 3' end of TCR cDNA. Per the germline V gene, CDR1 is SGHRS and CDR2 is YFSETQ. This CDR3 is 14 amino acids long. The ends were cut back, 4 bases at V and 5 bases at J, with 14 bases in the middle.

The TCR comes from a female donor in good health. This chain links TRBV5-1 with TRBJ2-3, with D unclear. The CDR3 here is CASSALEGIDTQYF. CDR3 DNA: TGCGCCAGCAGCGCGTTGGAAGGGATAGATACGCAGTATTTT.